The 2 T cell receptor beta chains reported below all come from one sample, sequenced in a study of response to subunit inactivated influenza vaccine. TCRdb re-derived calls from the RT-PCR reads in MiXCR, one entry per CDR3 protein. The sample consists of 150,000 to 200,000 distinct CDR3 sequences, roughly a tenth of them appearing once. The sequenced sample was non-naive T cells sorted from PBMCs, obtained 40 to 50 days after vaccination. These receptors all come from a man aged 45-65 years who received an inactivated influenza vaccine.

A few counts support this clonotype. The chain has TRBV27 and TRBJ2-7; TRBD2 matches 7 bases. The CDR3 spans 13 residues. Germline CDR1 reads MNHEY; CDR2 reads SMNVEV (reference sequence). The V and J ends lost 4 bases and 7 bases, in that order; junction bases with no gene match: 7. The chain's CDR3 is CASSWDYAGEQYF. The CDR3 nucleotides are TGTGCCAGCAGTTGGGACTATGCCGGGGAGCAGTACTTC.

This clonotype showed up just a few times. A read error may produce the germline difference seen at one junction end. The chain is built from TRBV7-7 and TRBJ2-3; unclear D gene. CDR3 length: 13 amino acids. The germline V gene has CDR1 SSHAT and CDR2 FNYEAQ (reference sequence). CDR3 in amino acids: CASSLAYTDTQYF. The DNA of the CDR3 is TGTGCTAGCAGCTTAGCCTACACAGATACGCAGTATTTT. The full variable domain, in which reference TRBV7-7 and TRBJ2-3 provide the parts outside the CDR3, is GAGVSQSPRYKVTKRGQDVTLRCDPISSHATLYWYQQALGQGPEFLTYFNYEAQPDKSGLPSDRFSAERPEGSISTLTIQRTEQRDSAMYRCASSLAYTDTQYFGPGTRLTVL.